This TCR beta chain was recorded in a study of patients and donors after allogeneic stem cell transplantation. Each CDR3 protein is one row after TCRdb ran MiXCR on the RT-PCR reads. This sample has 400,000 to 500,000 distinct CDR3 sequences, with around 15% found just once. This CDR3 has 16 residues. Looked up from germline, CDR1 is MNHEY and CDR2 is SMNVEV (reference sequence). The V gene lost 4 bases and the J gene lost 8 bases, with 21 bases spanning the gap. Material: blood, either unsorted or a sorted T cell fraction (not recorded which). This chain connects TRBV27 to TRBJ2-1; D ambiguous. The clonotype comes from a human donor who was either an allogeneic HSCT recipient or a stem cell or donor lymphocyte infusion donor (not recorded which). It is not recorded whose cells these are; they may come from a transplant donor. Written as DNA, the CDR3 is TGTGCCAGCAGTTGGGCCGTCGCCCCCACCCCGGATGAGCAGTTCTTC. It specifies CASSWAVAPTPDEQFF.